In its sample, the clone carrying this T cell receptor (beta chain) was seen a few times. These data originate in a study of blood T cell repertoires in COVID-19. Overall study: The samples span acute and convalescent COVID-19 from the United States, Italy and Spain.

CDR3 length equals 14 residues. V dropped 2 bases and J dropped 8 bases, with 12 bases sitting between them. Germline V lookup: CDR1 WNHNN, CDR2 SYGVQD (reference sequence). TCRdb's table, derived via immunoSEQ multiplex PCR, lists solely in-frame clones and lacks some. The data contain 72,000 or so clones, 75% to 90% of them singletons. The sequence was collected from a woman of 80 years or more with active or convalescent COVID-19. The V and J genes are TRBV10-1 and TRBJ1-4, with a weak D call TRBD1 (5 bases). Sequences were obtained from peripheral blood. CDR3 coding DNA: TGCGCCAGCAGTGAGGAACAGGATAACGAAAAACTGTTTTTT. The encoded protein is CASSEEQDNEKLFF.